Only one count was recorded for the clone carrying this T cell receptor (beta chain). The antigen is undetermined. The sample comes from a study of T cell repertoires in aging, cancer and after chemotherapy. The study's findings and limits: Immunological memory after chemotherapy cannot be judged from the repertoire data.

Peripheral blood genomic DNA, not sorted cells or RNA, was the template. V dropped 1 base and J dropped 0 bases, with 6 bases sitting between them. This CDR3 has 14 residues. Germline loops: CDR1 KGHSH, CDR2 LQKENI. Rearranged V-D-J TRB sequences were amplified with a mixed TRB-A/B primer pool. TCRdb re-called the multiplex PCR reads through MiXCR, storing one row per CDR3 protein. The sample comprises some 2,600 distinct CDR3 sequences, roughly 54% of which are singletons, and 66% rests with the top ten. Sequenced input: blood. This sequence joins TRBV18 and TRBJ1-1; D is ambiguous. The sequence was obtained from a human donor with a blood cancer. CDR3 sequence (DNA): TGTGCCAGCTCACCACGACACTTGAACACTGAAGCTTTCTTT. It encodes CASSPRHLNTEAFF.